This T cell receptor beta chain was sequenced for a study of radiation and T cells in renal cell carcinoma. Study-level results: Top 100 clonotypes averaged around 50% in irradiated versus about 43% in nephrectomy-only tumors. Top tumor clonotypes rose in blood 2 weeks post-radiation, then contracted.

Details on this clone: Its specificity is not known.

Trimming left V 5 bases short and J 5 bases short, with 12 bases between. Germline CDR1 SGHTA, CDR2 FQGNSA. There are 13 residues in the CDR3. Produced via immunoSEQ multiplex PCR; TCRdb's table is partial and in-frame only. The sample holds approximately 23,000 clones, 45% to 50% seen once. Treatment meaning: 15 Gy SBRT to primary tumor, nephrectomy 4 weeks later. This renal cell carcinoma was of the clear cell type. This receptor was identified in a woman aged 50 to 65 with renal cell carcinoma. This chain uses TRBV7-2 with TRBJ1-1; maybe TRBD1 (6 bases). This specimen consisted of tumor tissue, obtained from a patient whose treatment included radiotherapy and nephrectomy. CDR3 loop: CASSTGWATEAFF. In nucleotides, the CDR3 is TGTGCCAGCAGCACAGGGTGGGCGACTGAAGCTTTCTTT.